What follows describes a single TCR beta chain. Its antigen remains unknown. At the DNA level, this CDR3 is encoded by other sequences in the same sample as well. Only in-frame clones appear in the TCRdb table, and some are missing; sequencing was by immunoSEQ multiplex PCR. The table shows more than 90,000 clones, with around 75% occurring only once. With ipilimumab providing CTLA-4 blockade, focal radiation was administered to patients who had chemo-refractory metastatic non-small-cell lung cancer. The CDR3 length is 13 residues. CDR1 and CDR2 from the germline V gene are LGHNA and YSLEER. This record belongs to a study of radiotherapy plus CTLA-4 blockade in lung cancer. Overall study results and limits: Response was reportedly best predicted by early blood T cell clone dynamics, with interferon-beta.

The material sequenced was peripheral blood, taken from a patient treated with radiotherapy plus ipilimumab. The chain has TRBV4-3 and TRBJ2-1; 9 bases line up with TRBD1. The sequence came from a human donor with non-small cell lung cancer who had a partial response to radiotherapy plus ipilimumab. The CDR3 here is CASAGQGTNEQFF. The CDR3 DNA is TGCGCTAGCGCGGGACAGGGTACGAATGAGCAGTTCTTC.